This record covers a single T cell receptor (beta chain). Sequencing was performed with immunoSEQ multiplex PCR; in TCRdb, only in-frame clones are kept and a portion is missing. Of 130,000 or so clones listed, 85% to 90% are singletons. CDR1 and CDR2 from the germline V gene are SGHTA and FQGNSA. The length of the CDR3 is 16 residues. The V and J ends lost 3 bases and 0 bases respectively, with 14 bases between them. This entry is derived from a study of T cell responses to AZD1222 COVID-19 vaccine. The source material was peripheral blood, sampled on day 0 of AZD1222 vaccination. The chain couples TRBV7-2 to TRBJ1-2; D not resolved. This sequence originates from an adult in good health. In DNA, the CDR3 is TGTGCCAGCAGCTTCGGGTTATACTCAACTAACTATGGCTACACCTTC. Translating it yields CASSFGLYSTNYGYTF.